The rows below give T cell receptor beta chains drawn from one sample of a study of beta chain features in type 1 diabetes. Produced via immunoSEQ multiplex PCR; TCRdb's table is partial and in-frame only. Here the sample spans 100,000 to 150,000 clones, roughly 15% being singletons. Sequenced material: central memory CD4+ T cells from blood. All receptors come from a man aged 25-45 years with type 1 diabetes. The CDR3 runs from the conserved cysteine through the conserved F or W. The order of the fields is clone size, V gene, D gene, J gene, CDR3 DNA, CDR3 protein. D genes are given only for firm matches. Clone size is stated in some rows and not others, as once, few, many or a class when expanded.

size: few; V: TRBV10-3; D: -; J: TRBJ2-7; DNA: TGTGCCAGCAGTGTGGGGGGGACAAACTCCTACGAGCAGTACTTC; CDR3: CASSVGGTNSYEQYF
size: few; V: TRBV29-1; D: -; J: TRBJ2-5; DNA: TGCAGCGCCACAGGGGAGACCCAGTACTTC; CDR3: CSATGETQYF
size: -; V: TRBV29-1; D: -; J: TRBJ2-7; DNA: TGCAGCGCTGAGGGGAGCGCCTACGAGCAGTACTTC; CDR3: CSAEGSAYEQYF
size: -; V: TRBV7-2; D: TRBD1; J: TRBJ2-1; DNA: TGTGCCAGCAGCCCCCAGGACAGGTACAATGAGCAGTTCTTC; CDR3: CASSPQDRYNEQFF
size: -; V: TRBV5-4; D: -; J: TRBJ2-1; DNA: TGTGCCAGCAGCCCCTATGTTAGGGATGTGGAGCAGTTCTTC; CDR3: CASSPYVRDVEQFF
size: -; V: TRBV7-2; D: TRBD1; J: TRBJ1-2; DNA: TGTGCCAGCAGCTTAGACAGGGGCTATGGCTACACCTTC; CDR3: CASSLDRGYGYTF
size: -; V: TRBV6-5; D: -; J: TRBJ2-7; DNA: TGTGCCAGCAGTTCTGGAGCCTACGAGCAGTACTTC; CDR3: CASSSGAYEQYF
size: -; V: TRBV30; D: -; J: TRBJ2-2; DNA: TGTGCCTGGAGTGTACCCCTCAGCGGGGAGCTGTTTTTT; CDR3: CAWSVPLSGELFF
size: -; V: TRBV30; D: TRBD1; J: TRBJ1-6; DNA: TGTGCCTGGAGTACAGGGGGGCATTATAATTCACCCCTCCACTTT; CDR3: CAWSTGGHYNSPLHF
size: medium-sized; V: TRBV7-2; D: TRBD1; J: TRBJ1-1; DNA: TGTGCCAGCAGCAGGGGACAGTTAGGAGCTTTCTTT; CDR3: CASSRGQLGAFF
size: -; V: TRBV7-2; D: -; J: TRBJ2-7; DNA: TGTGCCAGCAGCTTATTCACCCAGGGAGGCTACGAGCAGTACTTC; CDR3: CASSLFTQGGYEQYF
size: -; V: TRBV14; D: -; J: TRBJ2-5; DNA: TGTGCCAGCAGCCATTCAGGGTCAAGGGAGACCCAGTACTTC; CDR3: CASSHSGSRETQYF
size: -; V: TRBV7-2; D: -; J: TRBJ1-1; DNA: TGTGCCAGCAGCCCACAGCACACTGTGAACACTGAAGCTTTCTTT; CDR3: CASSPQHTVNTEAFF
size: medium-sized; V: TRBV21-1; D: -; J: TRBJ1-2; DNA: TGTGCCAGCAGCAAAGTATTCGAGTCGCTGAACTATGGCTACACCTTC; CDR3: CASSKVFESLNYGYTF
size: -; V: TRBV10-1; D: TRBD1; J: TRBJ2-3; DNA: TGCGCCAGCAGCCGGGACAGGGGAACAGATACGCAGTATTTT; CDR3: CASSRDRGTDTQYF
size: -; V: TRBV7-2; D: TRBD2; J: TRBJ2-3; DNA: TGTGCCAGCAGCCCTGGGACTAGCGGGGACACAGATACGCAGTATTTT; CDR3: CASSPGTSGDTDTQYF
size: -; V: TRBV27; D: TRBD1; J: TRBJ2-7; DNA: TGTGCCAGCAGTTCACGGACAGGGCGCGAGCAGTACTTC; CDR3: CASSSRTGREQYF
size: -; V: TRBV5-1; D: -; J: TRBJ2-6; DNA: TGCGCCAGCAGCCCGAACCCGGACGGGGCCTCTGGGGCCAACGTCCTGACTTTC; CDR3: CASSPNPDGASGANVLTF
size: -; V: TRBV4-3; D: -; J: TRBJ2-7; DNA: TGCGCCAGCAGCCAAGATCTGAGGGAGTCCTACGAGCAGTACTTC; CDR3: CASSQDLRESYEQYF
size: few; V: TRBV6-4; D: -; J: TRBJ1-6; DNA: TGTGCCAGCGAGGTTACAACCCGGGGCGCTGGAAATTCACCCCTCCACTTT; CDR3: CASEVTTRGAGNSPLHF
size: -; V: TRBV10-1; D: TRBD1; J: TRBJ2-2; DNA: TGCGCCAGCAGTAGTTCCGGACAGGCCCGCGGGACCGGGGAGCTGTTTTTT; CDR3: CASSSSGQARGTGELFF
size: few; V: TRBV18; D: TRBD2; J: TRBJ2-5; DNA: TGTGCCAGCTCACCGTTTGCTAGCGGGGATCAAGAGACCCAGTACTTC; CDR3: CASSPFASGDQETQYF
size: -; V: TRBV6-5; D: TRBD2; J: TRBJ2-3; DNA: TGTGCCAGCAGTTCCCTGGGTAGCGGGGTTGATACGCAGTATTTT; CDR3: CASSSLGSGVDTQYF
size: -; V: TRBV7-2; D: -; J: TRBJ2-3; DNA: TGTGCCAGCAGCTTAGGGGACTTGACAGATACGCAGTATTTT; CDR3: CASSLGDLTDTQYF
size: few; V: TRBV7-9; D: -; J: TRBJ1-6; DNA: TGTGCCAGCAGCTTCAGGGAAATGTCCGGACCCCTCCACTTT; CDR3: CASSFREMSGPLHF
size: many; V: TRBV9; D: TRBD2; J: TRBJ2-1; DNA: TGTGCCAGCAGCGTAGGGGTTAGCGGGACTTACAATGAGCAGTTCTTC; CDR3: CASSVGVSGTYNEQFF
size: many; V: TRBV29-1; D: -; J: TRBJ2-1; DNA: TGCAGCGTTGTTCCGCACGACAATGAGCAGTTCTTC; CDR3: CSVVPHDNEQFF
size: few; V: TRBV18; D: -; J: TRBJ2-1; DNA: TGTGCCAGCTCACCCACGGGGGCGCGTACTCACAATGAGCAGTTCTTC; CDR3: CASSPTGARTHNEQFF